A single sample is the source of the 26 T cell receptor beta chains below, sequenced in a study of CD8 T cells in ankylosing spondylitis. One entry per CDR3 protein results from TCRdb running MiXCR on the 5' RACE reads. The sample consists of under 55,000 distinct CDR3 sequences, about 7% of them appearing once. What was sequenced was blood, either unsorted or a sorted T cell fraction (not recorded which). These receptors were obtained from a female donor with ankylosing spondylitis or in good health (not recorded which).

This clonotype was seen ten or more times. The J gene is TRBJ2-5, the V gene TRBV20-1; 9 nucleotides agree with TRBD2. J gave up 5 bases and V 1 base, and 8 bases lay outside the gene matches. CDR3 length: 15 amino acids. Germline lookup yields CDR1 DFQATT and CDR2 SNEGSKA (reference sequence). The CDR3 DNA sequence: TGCAGTGCTAGAGGGGGGACTAGCTCGAGGGAGACCCAGTACTTC. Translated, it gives CSARGGTSSRETQYF.

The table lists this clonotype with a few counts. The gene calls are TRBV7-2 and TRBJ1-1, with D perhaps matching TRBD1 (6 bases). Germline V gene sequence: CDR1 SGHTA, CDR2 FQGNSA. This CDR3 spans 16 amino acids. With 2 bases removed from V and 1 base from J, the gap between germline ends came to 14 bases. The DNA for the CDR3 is TGTGCCAGCAGCTTACGTCCGGGACAAAGGAACACTGAAGCTTTCTTT. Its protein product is CASSLRPGQRNTEAFF.

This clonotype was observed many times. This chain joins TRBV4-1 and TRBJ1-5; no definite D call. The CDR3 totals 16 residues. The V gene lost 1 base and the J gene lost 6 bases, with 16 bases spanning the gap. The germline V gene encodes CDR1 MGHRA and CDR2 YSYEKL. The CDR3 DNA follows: TGCGCCAGCAGCCAAGGGGGTCCAAGGGCTACTCAGCCCCAGCATTTT. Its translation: CASSQGGPRATQPQHF.

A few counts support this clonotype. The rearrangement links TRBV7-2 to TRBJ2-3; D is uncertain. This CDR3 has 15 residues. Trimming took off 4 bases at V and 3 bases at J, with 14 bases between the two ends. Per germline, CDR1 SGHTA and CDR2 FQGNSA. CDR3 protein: CASSSDGSVTDTQYF. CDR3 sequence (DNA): TGTGCCAGCAGCTCTGACGGGTCTGTGACAGATACGCAGTATTTT. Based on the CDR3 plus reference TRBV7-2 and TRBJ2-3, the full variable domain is GAGVSQSPSNKVTEKGKDVELRCDPISGHTALYWYRQSLGQGLEFLIYFQGNSAPDKSGLPSDRFSAERTGGSVSTLTIQRTQQEDSAVYLCASSSDGSVTDTQYFGPGTRLTVL.

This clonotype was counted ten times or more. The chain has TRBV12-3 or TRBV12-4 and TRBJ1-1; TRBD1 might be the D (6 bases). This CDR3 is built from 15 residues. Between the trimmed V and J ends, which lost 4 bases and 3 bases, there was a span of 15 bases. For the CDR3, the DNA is TGTGCCAGCAGTTCTACCAACAGGGAATACACTGAAGCTTTCTTT. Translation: CASSSTNREYTEAFF.

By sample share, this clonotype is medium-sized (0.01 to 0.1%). This CDR3 reads CASSLSRWLYYGYTF. Here the CDR3 DNA reads TGTGCCAGCAGCCTGTCCCGTTGGCTTTACTATGGCTACACCTTC. The gene calls are TRBV12-3 or TRBV12-4 and TRBJ1-2; D is undetermined. This CDR3 is 15 amino acids long. The germline V and J ends were trimmed by 6 bases and 3 bases, with 17 bases remaining between them.

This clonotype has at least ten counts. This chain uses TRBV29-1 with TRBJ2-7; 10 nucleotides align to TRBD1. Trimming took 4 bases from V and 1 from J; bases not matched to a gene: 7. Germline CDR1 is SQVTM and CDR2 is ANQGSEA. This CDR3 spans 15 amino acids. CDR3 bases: TGCAGCGTTGTATGGGGACAGGGGTCTTCCTACGAGCAGTACGTC. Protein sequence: CSVVWGQGSSYEQYV.

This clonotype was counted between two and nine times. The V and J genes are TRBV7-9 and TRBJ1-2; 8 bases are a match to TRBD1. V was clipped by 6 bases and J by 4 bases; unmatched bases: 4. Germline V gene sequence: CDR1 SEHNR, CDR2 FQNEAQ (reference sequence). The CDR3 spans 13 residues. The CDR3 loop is CASRRTGPYGYTF. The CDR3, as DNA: TGTGCCAGCAGGCGGACAGGGCCCTATGGCTACACCTTC.

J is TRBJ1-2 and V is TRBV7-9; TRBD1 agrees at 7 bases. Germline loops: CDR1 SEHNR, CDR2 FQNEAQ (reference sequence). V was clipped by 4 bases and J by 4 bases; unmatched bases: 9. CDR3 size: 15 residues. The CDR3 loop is CASSSGQAFFYGYTF. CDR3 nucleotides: TGTGCCAGCAGCTCCGGACAGGCATTCTTCTATGGCTACACCTTC.

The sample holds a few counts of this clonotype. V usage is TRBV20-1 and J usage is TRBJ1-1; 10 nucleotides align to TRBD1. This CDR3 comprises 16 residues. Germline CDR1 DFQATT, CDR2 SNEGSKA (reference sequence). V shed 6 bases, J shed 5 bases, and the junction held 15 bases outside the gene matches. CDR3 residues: CSAPEATGGRQTEAFF. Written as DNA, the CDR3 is TGCAGTGCCCCTGAGGCGACAGGGGGCAGGCAGACTGAAGCTTTCTTT.

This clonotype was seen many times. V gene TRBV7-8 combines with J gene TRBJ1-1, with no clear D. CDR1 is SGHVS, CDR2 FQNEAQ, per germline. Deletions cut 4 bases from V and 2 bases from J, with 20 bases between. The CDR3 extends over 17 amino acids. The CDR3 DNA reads TGTGCCAGCAGCTCCGAGCCCCCACTTCTACGCAACACTGAAGCTTTCTTT. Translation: CASSSEPPLLRNTEAFF.

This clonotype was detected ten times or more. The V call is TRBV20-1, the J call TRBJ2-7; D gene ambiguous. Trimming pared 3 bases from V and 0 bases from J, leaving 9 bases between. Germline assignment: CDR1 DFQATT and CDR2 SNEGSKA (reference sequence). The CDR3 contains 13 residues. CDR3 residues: CSARVLDSYEQYF. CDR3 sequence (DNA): TGCAGTGCTAGGGTCCTAGACTCCTACGAGCAGTACTTC.

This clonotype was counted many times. CDR3 sequence reads: CAISDPKGGNQPQHF. Written as DNA, the CDR3 is TGTGCCATCAGTGATCCCAAAGGAGGCAATCAGCCCCAGCATTTT. V and J are TRBV10-3 and TRBJ1-5; D is unclear. The CDR3 is made up of 15 amino acids. Trimming stripped 3 bases from V and 2 bases from J, with 11 bases between. Per germline, CDR1 ENHRY and CDR2 SYGVKD.

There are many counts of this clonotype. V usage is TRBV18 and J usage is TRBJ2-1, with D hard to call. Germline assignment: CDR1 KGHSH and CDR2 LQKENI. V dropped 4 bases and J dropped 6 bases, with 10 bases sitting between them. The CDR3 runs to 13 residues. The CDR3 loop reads CASSRTEVNEQFF. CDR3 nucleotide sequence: TGTGCCAGCTCACGTACGGAAGTCAATGAGCAGTTCTTC.

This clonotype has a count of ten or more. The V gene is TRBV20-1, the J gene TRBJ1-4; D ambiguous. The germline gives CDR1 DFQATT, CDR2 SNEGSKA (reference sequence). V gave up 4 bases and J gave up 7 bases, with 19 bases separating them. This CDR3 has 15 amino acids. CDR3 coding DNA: TGCAGTGCTAACGCCTGGGCAGGATGGGGTGAAAAACTGTTTTTT. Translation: CSANAWAGWGEKLFF.

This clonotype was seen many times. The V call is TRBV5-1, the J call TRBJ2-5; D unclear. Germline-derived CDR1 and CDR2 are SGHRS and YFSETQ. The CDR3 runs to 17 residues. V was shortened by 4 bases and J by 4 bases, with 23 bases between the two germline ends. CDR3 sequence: CASSPTGTHSFGETQYF. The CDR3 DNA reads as TGCGCCAGCAGCCCGACGGGCACACACAGTTTCGGAGAGACCCAGTACTTC.

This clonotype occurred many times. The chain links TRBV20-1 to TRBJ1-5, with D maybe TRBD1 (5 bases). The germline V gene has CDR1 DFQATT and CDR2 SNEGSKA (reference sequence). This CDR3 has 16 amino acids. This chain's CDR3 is CSAPTRQGGSNQPQHF. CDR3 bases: TGCAGCGCCCCGACACGGCAGGGTGGGAGCAATCAGCCCCAGCATTTT.

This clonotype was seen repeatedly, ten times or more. The CDR3 sequence: CSVQGGVGEKAFF. The CDR3 DNA is TGCAGCGTTCAGGGGGGGGTAGGAGAGAAAGCTTTCTTT. This chain connects TRBV29-1 to TRBJ1-1; 7 bases line up with TRBD1. The CDR3 is made up of 13 amino acids. The ends lost 5 bases at V and 9 bases at J; junction bases unmatched: 12. Germline CDR1 is SQVTM and CDR2 is ANQGSEA.

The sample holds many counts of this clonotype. CDR3 DNA sequence: TGCAGCGTGTTGCCCAGGGGCAATGAGCAGTTCTTC. It codes for CSVLPRGNEQFF. The chain links TRBV29-1 to TRBJ2-1, with D possibly TRBD1 on 6 matching bases. CDR3 length: 12 amino acids. Looked up from germline, CDR1 is SQVTM and CDR2 is ANQGSEA. Trimming cost V 6 bases and J 6 bases, with 12 bases left between them.

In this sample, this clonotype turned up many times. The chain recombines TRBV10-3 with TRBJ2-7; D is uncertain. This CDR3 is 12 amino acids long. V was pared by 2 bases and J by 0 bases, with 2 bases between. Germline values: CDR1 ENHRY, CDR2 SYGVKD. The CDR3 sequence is CAISETSYEQYF. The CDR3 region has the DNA TGTGCCATCAGTGAGACCTCCTACGAGCAGTACTTC.

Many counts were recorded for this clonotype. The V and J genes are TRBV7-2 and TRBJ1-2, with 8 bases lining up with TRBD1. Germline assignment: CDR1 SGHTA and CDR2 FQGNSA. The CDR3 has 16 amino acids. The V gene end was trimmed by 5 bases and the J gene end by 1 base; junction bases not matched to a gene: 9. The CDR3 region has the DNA TGTGCCAGCAGCCCACGGGACAGGTTTATTAACTATGGCTACACCTTC. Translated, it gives CASSPRDRFINYGYTF.

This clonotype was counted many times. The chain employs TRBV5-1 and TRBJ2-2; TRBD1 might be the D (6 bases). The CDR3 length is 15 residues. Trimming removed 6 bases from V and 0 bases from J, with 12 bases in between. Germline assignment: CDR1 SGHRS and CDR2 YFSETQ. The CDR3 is CASTLGQPNTGELFF. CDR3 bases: TGCGCCAGCACCCTCGGACAGCCGAACACCGGGGAGCTGTTTTTT.

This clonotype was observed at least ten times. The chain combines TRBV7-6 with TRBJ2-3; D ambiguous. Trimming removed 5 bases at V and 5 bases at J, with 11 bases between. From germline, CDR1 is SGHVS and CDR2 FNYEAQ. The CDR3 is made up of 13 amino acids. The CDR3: CASSVTEGDTQYF. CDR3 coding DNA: TGTGCCAGCAGCGTGACGGAAGGAGATACGCAGTATTTT.

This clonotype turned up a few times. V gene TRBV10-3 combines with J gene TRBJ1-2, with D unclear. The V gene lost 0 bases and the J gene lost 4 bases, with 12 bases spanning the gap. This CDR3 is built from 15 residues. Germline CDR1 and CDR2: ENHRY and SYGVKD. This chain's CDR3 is CAISESGPGLYGYTF. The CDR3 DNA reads TGTGCCATCAGTGAGTCGGGTCCGGGCCTCTATGGCTACACCTTC.

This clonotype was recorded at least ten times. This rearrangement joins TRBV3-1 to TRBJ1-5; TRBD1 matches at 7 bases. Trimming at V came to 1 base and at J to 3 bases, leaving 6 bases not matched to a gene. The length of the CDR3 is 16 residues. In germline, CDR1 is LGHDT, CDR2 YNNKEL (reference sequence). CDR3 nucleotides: TGTGCCAGCAGCCAAGGCGCAGGGGGTAACAATCAGCCCCAGCATTTT. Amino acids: CASSQGAGGNNQPQHF.

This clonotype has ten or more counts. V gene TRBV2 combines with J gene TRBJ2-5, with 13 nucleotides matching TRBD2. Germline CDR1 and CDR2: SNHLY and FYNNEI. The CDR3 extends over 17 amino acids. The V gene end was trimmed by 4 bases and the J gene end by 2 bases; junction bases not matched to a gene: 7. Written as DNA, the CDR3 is TGTGCCAGCAGTGTGGGACTAGCGGGGAACAATCAAGAGACCCAGTACTTC. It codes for CASSVGLAGNNQETQYF.